The 5 T cell receptor beta chains below all came from one sample that was sequenced in a study of blood T cell repertoires in COVID-19. Profiled with immunoSEQ multiplex PCR; TCRdb holds only in-frame clones, not every one. This table holds over 200,000 clones, roughly 83% found once. Sequencing input: peripheral blood. All receptors come from a woman aged 65 to 85 with active or convalescent COVID-19.

This clone was counted only a few times. CDR3 sequence (DNA): TGTGCCATCAGTGACTCGGGGGGATACGGCTACACCTTC. This gives the protein CAISDSGGYGYTF. The J gene is TRBJ1-2, the V gene TRBV10-3, with a weak D call TRBD1 (5 bases). This CDR3 has 13 amino acids. Germline V gene lookup returns CDR1 ENHRY and CDR2 SYGVKD. The V gene lost 3 bases and the J gene lost 8 bases, with 13 bases spanning the gap.

This clone was picked up many times. This chain joins TRBV4-1 and TRBJ2-7; D call uncertain. This CDR3 has 15 residues. Germline CDR1 reads MGHRA; CDR2 reads YSYEKL. V dropped 0 bases and J dropped 7 bases, with 16 bases sitting between them. The CDR3 is CASSQDPGQKWEQYF. The CDR3 DNA reads TGCGCCAGCAGCCAAGATCCCGGTCAAAAGTGGGAGCAGTACTTC.

This clone showed up just once. The chain combines TRBV9 with TRBJ2-1, with 7 nucleotides matching TRBD1. Losses at the gene ends were 4 bases for V and 3 bases for J; bases not matched to a gene: 7. Germline loops: CDR1 SGDLS, CDR2 YYNGEE. The CDR3 spans 15 residues. The CDR3 nucleotides read TGTGCCAGCAGCCCAAGAGGACAGGACTACAATGAGCAGTTCTTC. Its translation: CASSPRGQDYNEQFF.

This chain connects TRBV5-4 to TRBJ1-3; TRBD1 matches 7 bases. CDR1 and CDR2 (germline): SGHNT, YYREEE (reference sequence). CDR3 size: 15 residues. Losses at the gene ends were 4 bases for V and 2 bases for J; bases not matched to a gene: 6. CDR3 in DNA: TGTGCCAGCAGCGCAGAAGGGACAGCTGGAAACACCATATATTTT. This translates into CASSAEGTAGNTIYF.

The rearrangement links TRBV5-5 to TRBJ2-1; tentatively, D is TRBD2 (6 bases). CDR3 size: 14 residues. Trimming pared 4 bases from V and 6 bases from J, leaving 14 bases between. Germline V gene lookup returns CDR1 SGHKS and CDR2 YYEKEE (reference sequence). In DNA, the CDR3 is TGTGCCAGCAGCCTCGGGACTCCAAGCAATGAGCAGTTCTTC. Translating it yields CASSLGTPSNEQFF. Full variable domain (outside the CDR3, taken from reference TRBV5-5 and TRBJ2-1): DAGVTQSPTHLIKTRGQQVTLRCSPISGHKSVSWYQQVLGQGPQFIFQYYEKEERGRGNFPDRFSARQFPNYSSELNVNALLLGDSALYLCASSLGTPSNEQFFGPGTRLTVL.